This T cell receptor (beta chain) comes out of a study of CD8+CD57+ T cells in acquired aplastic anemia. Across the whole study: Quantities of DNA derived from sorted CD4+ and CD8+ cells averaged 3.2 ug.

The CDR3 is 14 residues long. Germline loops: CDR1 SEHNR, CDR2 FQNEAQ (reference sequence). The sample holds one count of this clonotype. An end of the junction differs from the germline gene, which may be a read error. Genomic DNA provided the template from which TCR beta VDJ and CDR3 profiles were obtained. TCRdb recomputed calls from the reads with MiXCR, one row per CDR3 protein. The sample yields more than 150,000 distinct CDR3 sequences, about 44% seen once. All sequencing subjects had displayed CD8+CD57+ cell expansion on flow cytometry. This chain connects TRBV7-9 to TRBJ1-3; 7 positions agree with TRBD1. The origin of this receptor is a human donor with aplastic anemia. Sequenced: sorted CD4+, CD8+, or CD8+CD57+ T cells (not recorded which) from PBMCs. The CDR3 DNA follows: TGTGCCAGCAGCTCAACAGGGGAGGGAAACACCATGTATTTT. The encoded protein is CASSSTGEGNTMYF.